This entry is about one T cell receptor (beta chain). Its antigen is not identified. These data are taken from a study of cytomegalovirus exposure and HLA in healthy donors. Vbeta (60) and Jbeta (13) primers were used in the PCR. Here immunoSEQ multiplex PCR was the method, and the copy in TCRdb shows in-frame clones only, minus some. The sample lists 150,000 to 200,000 clones, almost 85% occurring once. Regarding the study as a whole: Apart from CMV serostatus, no immune exposure information was available. Investigators reported 150 to 200 TCR beta chains as tied to cytomegalovirus. Sequencing likely caused a cluster of highly shared sequence variants. In an earlier analysis, in roughly 580 donors, most V segments appeared productive either ~90% or ~30% of the time.

With V trimmed by 0 bases and J by 2 bases, 0 bases remained unmatched. This CDR3 comprises 15 residues. Germline V gives CDR1 MNHEY, CDR2 SVGAGI. The origin of this receptor is a boy aged 5-17 years in good health and CMV-seronegative. The material sequenced was PBMCs. V is TRBV6-5 and J is TRBJ2-7; 11 nucleotides agree with TRBD2. CDR3 DNA sequence: TGTGCCAGCAGTTACTCTAGCGGGGGGGCCTACGAGCAGTACTTC. This encodes CASSYSSGGAYEQYF.